These 26 T cell receptor beta chains share one sample of origin, sequenced in a study of blood T cell repertoires in COVID-19. Using immunoSEQ multiplex PCR, the repertoire was profiled, and TCRdb retains in-frame clones only, with some absent. Counted here are 200,000 to 300,000 clones, approximately 84% occurring once; the ten biggest clones make up approximately 9%. The sample taken for sequencing was peripheral blood. These receptors all come from a human donor in a cohort sampled during active COVID-19.

The gene calls are TRBV4-1 and TRBJ1-1; 7 bases map to TRBD1. The CDR3 has 16 amino acids. CDR1 MGHRA and CDR2 YSYEKL come from the germline V gene. The V segment lost 1 base and the J segment 0 bases; nucleotides outside the gene matches: 5. CDR3 loop: CASSQGQGVMNTEAFF. CDR3 sequence (DNA): TGCGCCAGCAGCCAAGGACAGGGCGTCATGAACACTGAAGCTTTCTTT.

CDR3 region: CASSLFPLDTVYGYTF. As DNA, the CDR3 is TGTGCCAGCAGTCTTTTCCCTTTGGACACGGTCTATGGCTACACCTTC. This chain uses TRBV27 with TRBJ1-2, with D possibly TRBD1 on 5 matching bases. CDR3 length: 16 residues. Between the trimmed V and J ends, which lost 5 bases and 4 bases, there was a span of 20 bases. Germline CDR1 and CDR2: MNHEY and SMNVEV (reference sequence).

This clone was found once. The chain is built from TRBV3-1 (or the pseudogene TRBV3-2) and TRBJ2-7; 7 positions agree with TRBD1. The CDR3 runs to 17 residues. J lost 6 bases, V lost 4 bases, and 18 bases had no gene match. Germline V gene lookup returns CDR1 LGHDT and CDR2 YNNKEL (reference sequence). The CDR3 here is CASSLSDRDLIGSEQYF. In nucleotides, the CDR3 is TGTGCCAGCAGCCTATCAGACAGGGACCTTATCGGCAGCGAGCAGTACTTC.

The J gene is TRBJ2-1, the V gene TRBV11-2; no clear D gene. V lost 5 bases to trimming and J lost 0 bases, with 14 bases between them. The CDR3 has 16 amino acids. Germline assignment: CDR1 SGHAT and CDR2 FQNNGV. The chain's CDR3 is CASSPAGLSSYNEQFF. CDR3 in DNA: TGTGCCAGCAGCCCGGCTGGGCTGAGCTCCTACAATGAGCAGTTCTTC.

The chain has TRBV7-7 and TRBJ2-3, with 7 nucleotides matching TRBD2. Germline CDR1 reads SSHAT; CDR2 reads FNYEAQ (reference sequence). There are 16 residues in the CDR3. CDR3 in amino acids: CASSSGGGTSTDTQYF. Written as DNA, the CDR3 is TGTGCTAGCTCCTCTGGGGGAGGGACTAGCACAGATACGCAGTATTTT.

The CDR3 DNA sequence: TGTGCCAGCAGTTTCCCGGGCCGGGGGAACTATGGCTACACCTTC. The encoded protein is CASSFPGRGNYGYTF. J is TRBJ1-2 and V is TRBV28, with a possible D match to TRBD1 (5 bases). The CDR3 contains 15 residues. CDR1 and CDR2 from the germline V gene are MDHEN and SYDVKM. Trimming left V 3 bases short and J 2 bases short, with 13 bases between.

The rearrangement uses TRBV18 and TRBJ2-5; D unclear. CDR3 size: 11 residues. Germline CDR1 and CDR2: KGHSH and LQKENI. The V gene lost 5 bases and the J gene lost 5 bases, with 6 bases spanning the gap. CDR3 sequence: CASSSGETQYF. The CDR3 coding sequence is TGTGCCAGCTCATCCGGGGAGACCCAGTACTTC.

This clone was detected only once. This chain connects TRBV13 to TRBJ1-2, with a possible D match to TRBD1 (5 bases). The CDR3 is 15 residues long. Germline lookup yields CDR1 PRHDT and CDR2 FYEKMQ (reference sequence). V lost 6 bases and J lost 2, with 16 bases in between. Here the CDR3 reads CASRWARRGNYGYTF. CDR3 coding DNA: TGTGCCAGCAGGTGGGCCAGGCGGGGGAACTATGGCTACACCTTC.

This clone showed up just once. The chain has TRBV25-1 and TRBJ1-1; 8 bases are a match to TRBD1. The CDR3 contains 16 residues. V shed 1 base, J shed 1 base, and the junction held 5 bases outside the gene matches. The germline V gene encodes CDR1 MGHDK and CDR2 SYGVNS. CDR3 protein: CASSELVGQGNTEAFF. CDR3 DNA: TGTGCCAGCAGTGAATTGGTCGGACAGGGGAACACTGAAGCTTTCTTT.

This clone has a handful of counts. The chain combines TRBV4-2 with TRBJ1-1; a weak D match, TRBD1 (5 bases). The CDR3 runs 15 residues. Germline assignment: CDR1 LGHNA and CDR2 YNFKEQ. V lost 1 base, J lost 2 bases, and 11 bases lay in between. The CDR3 DNA reads TGTGCCAGCAGCCAAGCGCTCGGGGGAAACACTGAAGCTTTCTTT. Protein sequence: CASSQALGGNTEAFF.

This chain uses TRBV6-5 with TRBJ1-4, with TRBD1 identical over 9 bases. Germline CDR1 and CDR2: MNHEY and SVGAGI. The ends lost 4 bases at V and 10 bases at J; junction bases unmatched: 10. The CDR3 has 15 amino acids. DNA of the CDR3: TGTGCCAGCAGTTCGTCCGGGACAGGGTTTGTAAAACTGTTTTTT. It encodes CASSSSGTGFVKLFF.

The chain links TRBV4-1 to TRBJ1-2; possibly TRBD1 for D (5 bases). The V gene lost 2 bases and the J gene lost 0 bases, with 19 bases spanning the gap. CDR3 length equals 18 residues. CDR1 and CDR2 from the germline V gene are MGHRA and YSYEKL. CDR3 nucleotides: TGCGCCAGCAGCCAAACGCTTCGGCAGGGAGGACCTAACTATGGCTACACCTTC. It is translated as CASSQTLRQGGPNYGYTF.

This clone was detected a few times. Other DNA variants within this sample encode the same CDR3. V usage is TRBV18 and J usage is TRBJ1-5, with 8 bases that match TRBD1. The length of the CDR3 is 13 residues. Germline-derived CDR1 and CDR2 are KGHSH and LQKENI. J gave up 3 bases and V 6 bases, and 1 base lay outside the gene matches. The CDR3 here is CASSGQDNQPQHF. The DNA for the CDR3 is TGTGCCAGCTCGGGACAGGACAATCAGCCCCAGCATTTT.

The CDR3 region is CASSESWTGFDNEQFF. The CDR3 region has the DNA TGTGCCAGCAGTGAAAGCTGGACAGGGTTTGACAATGAGCAGTTCTTC. The genes are TRBV6-1 and TRBJ2-1, with TRBD1 identical over 8 bases. The CDR3 extends over 16 amino acids. V shed 2 bases, J shed 5 bases, and the junction held 8 bases outside the gene matches. CDR1 is MNHNS, CDR2 SASEGT, per germline.

The chain recombines TRBV20-1 with TRBJ2-1, with D uncertain. The germline V and J ends were trimmed by 6 bases and 10 bases, with 10 bases remaining between them. Germline CDR1 and CDR2: DFQATT and SNEGSKA (reference sequence). CDR3 length equals 10 residues. The CDR3 reads CSAIPQEQFF. The CDR3 nucleotides read TGCAGTGCCATACCTCAGGAGCAGTTCTTC.

There are a few counts of this clone. The DNA of the CDR3 is TGTGCCTGGAGTGGGACTAGCGGGAGTTTTCTGGGGCACGAGCAGTACTTC. Translating gives CAWSGTSGSFLGHEQYF. The chain combines TRBV30 with TRBJ2-7, with 13 bases lining up with TRBD2. The CDR3 is made up of 17 amino acids. Germline CDR1 and CDR2: GTSNPN and SVGIG (reference sequence). The J segment lost 5 bases and the V segment lost 1 base, leaving 11 bases of the junction unmatched.

This clone was seen just once. The chain links TRBV6-1 to TRBJ2-7; tentatively, D is TRBD1 (6 bases). Germline CDR1 is MNHNS and CDR2 is SASEGT. This CDR3 region has 15 residues. V gave up 3 bases and J gave up 6 bases, with 18 bases separating them. In DNA form, the CDR3 reads TGTGCCAGCAGTGAGCTGACAGGATTGGCCGGCGAGCAGTACTTC. Its protein product is CASSELTGLAGEQYF.

The V and J genes are TRBV11-2 and TRBJ2-5; D is possibly TRBD2 (5 bases). The CDR3 is made up of 14 amino acids. Germline CDR1 is SGHAT and CDR2 is FQNNGV. V was trimmed by 0 bases and J by 11 bases, leaving 16 bases between them. The CDR3 sequence: CASSLEVGRGLQYF. Here the CDR3 DNA reads TGTGCCAGCAGCTTAGAAGTGGGCCGCGGGCTACAGTACTTC.

The rearrangement joins TRBV6-4 to TRBJ2-7; TRBD1 matches at 12 bases. V shed 11 bases, J shed 2 bases, and the junction held 10 bases outside the gene matches. The CDR3 covers 15 residues. Germline CDR1 reads MRHNA; CDR2 reads SNTAGT. The CDR3 sequence: CAGPPGQGATYEQYF. In DNA, the CDR3 is TGTGCCGGCCCTCCGGGACAGGGGGCGACCTACGAGCAGTACTTC.

Remarks on this clone: This same CDR3 is encoded by further DNA sequences in the sample. The chain employs TRBV5-1 and TRBJ2-1; D is undetermined. The CDR3 contains 15 residues. Trimming stripped 0 bases from V and 0 bases from J, with 7 bases between. Germline CDR1 reads SGHRS; CDR2 reads YFSETQ. Here the CDR3 DNA reads TGCGCCAGCAGCTTGGCGGTGAGCTCCTACAATGAGCAGTTCTTC. Translation: CASSLAVSSYNEQFF. Supplemented by reference TRBV5-1 and TRBJ2-1, the full variable domain reads KAGVTQTPRYLIKTRGQQVTLSCSPISGHRSVSWYQQTPGQGLQFLFEYFSETQRNKGNFPGRFSGRQFSNSRSEMNVSTLELGDSALYLCASSLAVSSYNEQFFGPGTRLTVL.

The J gene is TRBJ1-1, the V gene TRBV7-8, with D maybe TRBD1 (5 bases). Germline V gene sequence: CDR1 SGHVS, CDR2 FQNEAQ. V was shortened by 1 base and J by 6 bases, with 15 bases between the two germline ends. This CDR3 has 15 amino acids. The DNA for the CDR3 is TGTGCCAGCAGCTTAGGTCGCAGGGTTTTCGCTGAAGCTTTCTTT. Residues: CASSLGRRVFAEAFF.

A single count supports this clone. V is TRBV9 and J is TRBJ2-1; D perhaps matches TRBD2 (5 bases). Germline V gene data show CDR1 as SGDLS and CDR2 as YYNGEE. The CDR3 is 14 residues long. The V end was cut by 3 bases, the J end by 7 bases, with 14 bases between. CDR3 region: CASSESSVGNEQFF. The CDR3 nucleotides read TGTGCCAGCAGCGAAAGTAGCGTGGGGAATGAGCAGTTCTTC.

The chain is built from TRBV3-1 (or the pseudogene TRBV3-2) and TRBJ2-1, with 7 bases matching TRBD2. V trimming: 4 bases; J trimming: 4 bases; junction bases outside the gene matches: 7. Germline CDR1 and CDR2: LGHDT and YNNKEL (reference sequence). CDR3 length: 15 amino acids. CDR3 DNA sequence: TGTGCCAGCAGCCGGCAGCGGGGCGATTACAATGAGCAGTTCTTC. Translating it yields CASSRQRGDYNEQFF.

The chain has TRBV12-5 and TRBJ2-2; D is unclear. This CDR3 comprises 16 residues. Germline values: CDR1 LGHNT, CDR2 FRNRAP. V dropped 1 base and J dropped 2 bases, with 11 bases sitting between them. The DNA of the CDR3 is TGTGCTAGTGGTTTGGGGATTGGGCCCAACACCGGGGAGCTGTTTTTT. The encoded protein is CASGLGIGPNTGELFF. Using reference TRBV12-5 and TRBJ2-2 for the parts outside the CDR3, the full variable domain is DARVTQTPRHKVTEMGQEVTMRCQPILGHNTVFWYRQTMMQGLELLAYFRNRAPLDDSGMPKDRFSAEMPDATLATLKIQPSEPRDSAVYFCASGLGIGPNTGELFFGEGSRLTVL.

This clone has a handful of counts. The V call is TRBV6-6, the J call TRBJ1-1, with a weak D call TRBD1 (5 bases). Germline CDR1 reads MNHNY; CDR2 reads SVGAGI (reference sequence). Trimming removed 0 bases from V and 4 bases from J, with 9 bases in between. There are 14 residues in the CDR3. For the CDR3, the DNA is TGTGCCAGCAGTTACTCGGAGGGGAGCACTGAAGCTTTCTTT. It encodes CASSYSEGSTEAFF.

This clone has a handful of counts. The rearrangement joins TRBV7-9 to TRBJ2-7; maybe TRBD1 (6 bases). This CDR3 spans 14 amino acids. Per the germline V gene, CDR1 is SEHNR and CDR2 is FQNEAQ (reference sequence). V lost 4 bases to trimming and J lost 0 bases, with 10 bases between them. CDR3 region: CASSYDRSSYEQYF. For the CDR3, the DNA is TGTGCCAGCAGCTACGACAGGTCCTCCTACGAGCAGTACTTC.